These 14 T cell receptor beta chains share one sample of origin, sequenced in a study of T cells in Graves' hyperthyroidism and ophthalmopathy. Authors of the study amplified TCR beta CDR3 regions from RNA transcripts. HTBI primers drove first-round RT-PCR of the TCR CDR3. TCRdb re-called the multiplex PCR reads with MiXCR, one entry per CDR3 protein. This sample has 500,000 to 750,000 distinct CDR3 sequences; approximately 14% occur once, and the top ten carry about 7%. Sequencing was performed on blood. The source of these receptors is a woman aged 25 to 39 with Graves' hyperthyroidism.

This clonotype has at least ten counts. The genes are TRBV5-1 and TRBJ2-1; 9 bases map to TRBD2. Germline lookup yields CDR1 SGHRS and CDR2 YFSETQ. The CDR3 has 16 residues. Germline trimming cut 4 bases from V and 4 bases from J; bases unmatched to any gene: 9. In DNA, the CDR3 is TGCGCCAGCAGCCCGGTTGCGGGAGGGCCATACAATGAGCAGTTCTTC. This sequence encodes CASSPVAGGPYNEQFF.

The chain employs TRBV20-1 and TRBJ2-1; 9 bases line up with TRBD2. The length of the CDR3 is 14 residues. Germline V gene data show CDR1 as DFQATT and CDR2 as SNEGSKA (reference sequence). Trimming at V came to 3 bases and at J to 7 bases, leaving 7 bases not matched to a gene. This CDR3 is CSARRLAGPNEQFF. The DNA for the CDR3 is TGCAGTGCTAGGCGTCTAGCGGGGCCGAATGAGCAGTTCTTC.

Many counts were recorded for this clonotype. The chain carries TRBV6-1 and TRBJ2-7; D unclear. The germline V gene has CDR1 MNHNS and CDR2 SASEGT. V dropped 0 bases and J dropped 3 bases, with 9 bases sitting between them. The CDR3 has 14 amino acids. Written as DNA, the CDR3 is TGTGCCAGCAGTGAAGCAAGGAATAACTACGAGCAGTACTTC. This gives the protein CASSEARNNYEQYF.

This clonotype has at least ten counts. J is TRBJ1-1 and V is TRBV27; D unclear. Germline CDR1 reads MNHEY; CDR2 reads SMNVEV (reference sequence). The CDR3 is 14 residues long. Between the trimmed V and J ends, which lost 5 bases and 5 bases, there was a span of 15 bases. This CDR3 is CASSARHPQTEAFF. CDR3 coding DNA: TGTGCCAGCAGTGCCCGACACCCACAGACTGAAGCTTTCTTT.

This clonotype occurred a few times. V gene TRBV19 combines with J gene TRBJ1-5; possible D gene TRBD1, 5 bases. Germline CDR1 and CDR2: LNHDA and SQIVND (reference sequence). V dropped 2 bases and J dropped 1 base, with 15 bases sitting between them. The CDR3 loop spans 17 amino acids. The CDR3 protein is CASSIPSRGGSNQPQHF. The DNA of the CDR3 is TGTGCCAGTAGTATACCAAGCCGCGGGGGAAGCAATCAGCCCCAGCATTTT.

The sample holds many counts of this clonotype. V and J are TRBV2 and TRBJ2-2, with D possibly matching TRBD2 (6 bases). The CDR3 sequence is 16 residues long. Germline V lookup: CDR1 SNHLY, CDR2 FYNNEI. Trimming took 7 bases from V and 1 from J, leaving 16 bases between them. The CDR3 spells CASKERGTVNTGELFF. CDR3 nucleotide sequence: TGTGCCAGCAAGGAACGGGGGACGGTGAACACCGGGGAGCTGTTTTTT. The full variable domain, completed using reference TRBV2 and TRBJ2-2, is EPEVTQTPSHQVTQMGQEVILRCVPISNHLYFYWYRQILGQKVEFLVSFYNNEISEKSEIFDDQFSVERPDGSNFTLKIRSTKLEDSAMYFCASKERGTVNTGELFFGEGSRLTVL.

At least ten counts were recorded for this clonotype. The chain combines TRBV20-1 with TRBJ2-1; 8 bases match TRBD2. J lost 8 bases, V lost 5 bases, and 8 bases had no gene match. Germline V CDR1 and CDR2: DFQATT, SNEGSKA (reference sequence). This CDR3 has 13 residues. The DNA for the CDR3 is TGCAGTGCTTCTACCGGGAGGGCCTATGAGCAGTTCTTC. This encodes CSASTGRAYEQFF.

In this sample, this clonotype turned up many times. This chain links TRBV13 with TRBJ1-2; tentatively, D is TRBD1 (6 bases). The germline V gene has CDR1 PRHDT and CDR2 FYEKMQ (reference sequence). This CDR3 is 17 amino acids long. V lost 0 bases to trimming and J lost 5 bases, with 19 bases between them. CDR3 DNA sequence: TGTGCCAGCAGCTTAGGCCCGACGGGGGCGATGACTTATGGCTACACCTTC. Translated, it gives CASSLGPTGAMTYGYTF.

This clonotype has a handful of counts. V usage is TRBV30 and J usage is TRBJ2-2, with TRBD1 matching over 7 bases. CDR3 length equals 14 residues. Unmatched junction bases numbered 6, after V lost 3 bases and J lost 5 bases. Germline CDR1 GTSNPN, CDR2 SVGIG (reference sequence). CDR3 amino acids: CAWSWDSGTGELFF. The CDR3 DNA sequence: TGTGCCTGGAGCTGGGACAGTGGAACCGGGGAGCTGTTTTTT.

This clonotype was seen a few times. Its ends do not fully match the called genes, so a read error is possible. The CDR3 protein is CASSKEEGFYNERFF. DNA of the CDR3: TGTGCCAGCAGTAAGGAGGAAGGATTTTACAATGAGCGGTTCTTC. This sequence joins TRBV6-2 or TRBV6-3 and TRBJ2-1; TRBD2 might be the D (5 bases). Germline V lookup: CDR1 MNHEY, CDR2 SVGEGT. The CDR3 runs 15 residues.

This clonotype was detected ten times or more. This chain connects TRBV6-2 or TRBV6-3 to TRBJ2-1, with 11 bases aligning to TRBD2. This CDR3 spans 15 amino acids. Germline CDR1 reads MNHEY; CDR2 reads SVGEGT. Trimming at V came to 6 bases and at J to 4 bases, leaving 5 bases not matched to a gene. The CDR3 sequence: CASRPTSGTYNEQFF. Here the CDR3 DNA reads TGTGCCAGCAGGCCGACTAGCGGGACATACAATGAGCAGTTCTTC.

This clonotype has ten or more counts. The V call is TRBV6-1, the J call TRBJ2-1; no clear D gene. Germline V gene data show CDR1 as MNHNS and CDR2 as SASEGT. The CDR3 loop spans 14 amino acids. V was cut by 3 bases and J by 8 bases, with 14 bases left in between. CDR3: CASSDKGWQDEQFF. DNA for the CDR3: TGTGCCAGCAGTGATAAGGGTTGGCAAGATGAGCAGTTCTTC.

Comment on this clonotype: A much larger clone lies a single base off, so this may be a read error. The chain combines TRBV6-9 with TRBJ1-5; D call uncertain. CDR3 length: 16 residues. Germline CDR1 and CDR2: MNHGY and SVAAGI. The ends were cut back, 4 bases at V and 6 bases at J, with 19 bases in the middle. CDR3 nucleotide sequence: TGTGCCAGCAGTTTTCCCATTGGAGGGATTAGTCAGCCCCAGCATTTT. It yields the protein CASSFPIGGISQPQHF.

This clonotype was picked up a small number of times. This rearrangement joins TRBV27 to TRBJ1-3; D is undetermined. V was shortened by 6 bases and J by 3 bases, with 3 bases between the two germline ends. CDR1 is MNHEY, CDR2 SMNVEV, per germline (reference sequence). This CDR3 region has 11 residues. Written as DNA, the CDR3 is TGTGCCAGCAGGGGTGGAAACACCATATATTTT. This gives the protein CASRGGNTIYF.